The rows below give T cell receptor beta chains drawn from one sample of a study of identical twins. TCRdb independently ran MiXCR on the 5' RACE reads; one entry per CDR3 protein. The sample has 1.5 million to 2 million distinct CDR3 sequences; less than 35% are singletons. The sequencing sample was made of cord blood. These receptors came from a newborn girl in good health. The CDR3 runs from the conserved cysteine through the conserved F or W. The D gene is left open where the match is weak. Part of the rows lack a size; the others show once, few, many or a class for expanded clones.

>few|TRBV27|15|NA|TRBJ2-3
TGTGCCAGCAGTTTATGGGCAGAAGGCACAGATACGCAGTATTTT
CASSLWAEGTDTQYF
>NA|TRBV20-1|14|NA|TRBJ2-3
TGCAGTGCTAGAGTCCCTAGCGCCACAGATACGCAGTATTTT
CSARVPSATDTQYF
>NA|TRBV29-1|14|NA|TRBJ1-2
TGCAGCGTTGCGGCGGGCCCTACTTACTATGGCTACACCTTC
CSVAAGPTYYGYTF
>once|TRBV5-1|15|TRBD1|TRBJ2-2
TGCGCCAGCAGATCGACAGGGTGGAACACCGGGGAGCTGTTTTTT
CASRSTGWNTGELFF
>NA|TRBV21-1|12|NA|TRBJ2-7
TGTGCCAGCAGCAAAGGGAAGAACGAGCAGTACTTC
CASSKGKNEQYF
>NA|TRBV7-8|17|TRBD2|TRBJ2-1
TGTGCCAGCAGCTTCCTACCTAGGCTAGCGGGAAATAATGAGCAGTTCTTC
CASSFLPRLAGNNEQFF
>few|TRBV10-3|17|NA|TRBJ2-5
TGTGCCATCAGTAGAAAGACGAGAGTCAGTGGATTAGAGACCCAGTACTTC
CAISRKTRVSGLETQYF
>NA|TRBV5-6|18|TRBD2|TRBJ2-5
TGTGCCAGCAGCTTTCCCGGACTAGCGGGGGGAATACAAGAGACCCAGTACTTC
CASSFPGLAGGIQETQYF
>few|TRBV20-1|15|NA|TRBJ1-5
TGCAGTGCTCGATCCCGGTCCCTCCTTAATCAGCCCCAGCATTTT
CSARSRSLLNQPQHF
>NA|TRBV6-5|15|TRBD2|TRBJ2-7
TGTGCCAGCAGGTCAATAGGGACTAGCAGCTACGAGCAGTACTTC
CASRSIGTSSYEQYF
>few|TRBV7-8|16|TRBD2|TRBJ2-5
TGTGCCAGCAGCTTAGCGTTGCGGGGGGTTAGCAATGAGCAGTACTTC
CASSLALRGVSNEQYF
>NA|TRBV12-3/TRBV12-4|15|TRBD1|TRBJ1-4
TGTGCCAGCACACTGAGCCGGGACAGGGGAGAAAAACTGTTTTTT
CASTLSRDRGEKLFF
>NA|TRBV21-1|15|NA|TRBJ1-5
TGTGCCAGCAGCCCGCGGGACAGGTCGCGGCAGCCCCAGCATTTT
CASSPRDRSRQPQHF
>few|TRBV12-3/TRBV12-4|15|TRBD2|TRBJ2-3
TGTGCCAGCACCCCGCTAGCGGGAGTGGATGATACGCAGTATTTT
CASTPLAGVDDTQYF
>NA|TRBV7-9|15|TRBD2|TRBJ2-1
TGTGCCACCTCGGCCTTAGCGGGAGGAATTCGCGAGCAGTTCTTC
CATSALAGGIREQFF
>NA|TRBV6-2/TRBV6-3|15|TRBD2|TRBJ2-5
TGTGCCAGCAGGACTAGCGGGAGTCGGCAAGAGACCCAGTACTTC
CASRTSGSRQETQYF
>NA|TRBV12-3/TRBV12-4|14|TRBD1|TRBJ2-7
TGTGCCAGCAGGGTGACAGGGGGTAATTACGAGCAGTACTTC
CASRVTGGNYEQYF
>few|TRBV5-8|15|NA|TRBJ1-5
TGTGCCAGCAGCTTGGCCGGACCTAACAATCAGCCCCAGCATTTT
CASSLAGPNNQPQHF
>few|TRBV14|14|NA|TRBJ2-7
TGTGCCAGCAGCCCGGGTCCCCCTCCCTACGAGCAGTACTTC
CASSPGPPPYEQYF
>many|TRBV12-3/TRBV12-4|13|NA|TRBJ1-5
TGTGCCAGCAGTTTGCTCAGCAATCAGCCCCAGCATTTT
CASSLLSNQPQHF
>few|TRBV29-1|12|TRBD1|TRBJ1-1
TGCAGCGGTAACAGGGGAGGCACTGAAGCTTTCTTT
CSGNRGGTEAFF
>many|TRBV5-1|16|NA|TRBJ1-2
TGCGCCAGCAGCCTAACCCCAGAAAGTAGGGGCTATGGCTACACCTTC
CASSLTPESRGYGYTF
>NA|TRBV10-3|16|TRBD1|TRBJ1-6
TGTGCCATCAGCTCGACAGGGAGCTCCTATAATTCACCCCCCCACTTT
CAISSTGSSYNSPPHF
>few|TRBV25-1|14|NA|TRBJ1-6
TGTGCCAGCAGTGATGCCCGGGGGAATTCACCCCTCCACTTT
CASSDARGNSPLHF
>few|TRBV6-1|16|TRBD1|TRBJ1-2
TGTGCCAGCAGTGCAAACGTGGGACAGCCGAACTATGGCTACACCTTC
CASSANVGQPNYGYTF
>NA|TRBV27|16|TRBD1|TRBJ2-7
TGTGCCAGCAGTCCCTCGACAGGGGCCCTTTCCTACGAGCAGTACTTC
CASSPSTGALSYEQYF
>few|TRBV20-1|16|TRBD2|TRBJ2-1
TGCAGTGCTAGAAGGGCATTAGCGGGGGGGTACGAGACCCAGTTCTTC
CSARRALAGGYETQFF
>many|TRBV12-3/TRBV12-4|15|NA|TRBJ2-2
TGTGCCAGCAGTTTAGCGGCAGCTAACACCGGGGAGCTGTTTTTT
CASSLAAANTGELFF
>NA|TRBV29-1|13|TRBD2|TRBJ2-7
TGCAGCGCTTGGGCAGCGGGAGTTCCCGAGCAGTACTTC
CSAWAAGVPEQYF
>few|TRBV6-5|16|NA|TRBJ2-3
TGTGCCAGCAGTTACTCCCCCGGGATCGGGACAGATACGCAGTATTTT
CASSYSPGIGTDTQYF
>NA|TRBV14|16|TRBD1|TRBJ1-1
TGTGCCAGCAGCCAAGAGTGGGGACAGGTAAACACTGAAGCTTTCTTT
CASSQEWGQVNTEAFF
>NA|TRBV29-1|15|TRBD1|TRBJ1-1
TGCAGCGTTGAAGAATGGGGGACAGGGGGAGGTGAAGCTTTCTTT
CSVEEWGTGGGEAFF
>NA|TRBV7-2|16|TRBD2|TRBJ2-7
TGTGCCGGCAGCTCTCTTTTAGCGGGGGACCCTCGCGAGCAGTACTTC
CAGSSLLAGDPREQYF
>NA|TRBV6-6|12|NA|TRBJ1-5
TGTGCCAGCGCGGGGCTAGGTCAGCCCCAGCATTTT
CASAGLGQPQHF
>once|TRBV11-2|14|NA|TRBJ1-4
TGTGCCAGCAGCAAGCGGGGGGGGTCAGTAAAACTGTTTTTT
CASSKRGGSVKLFF
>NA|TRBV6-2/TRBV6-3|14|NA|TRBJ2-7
TGTGCCAGCAGTTACTCTGGGGTTCTCGGCGAGCAGTACTTC
CASSYSGVLGEQYF
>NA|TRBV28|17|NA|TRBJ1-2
TGTGCCAGCAGTTCCCCCCTCCGGGGGAGAAATAACTATGGCTACACCTTC
CASSSPLRGRNNYGYTF
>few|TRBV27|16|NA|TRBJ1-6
TGTGCCAGCAGTATGAGATGGACACCAAATAATTCACCCCTCCACTTT
CASSMRWTPNNSPLHF
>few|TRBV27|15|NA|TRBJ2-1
TGTGCCAGCAGTTTACAGGGATACTCCTACAATGAGCAGTTCTTC
CASSLQGYSYNEQFF
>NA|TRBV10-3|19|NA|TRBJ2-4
TGTGCCATCAGTGAGTCGACGGGGCCGGCCTCACTAGCCAAAGACATTCAGTACTTC
CAISESTGPASLAKDIQYF
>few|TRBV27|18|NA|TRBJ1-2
TGTGCCAGCAGTTCCTATCTCTTAGACAGTCAAAATAACTATGGCTACACCTTC
CASSSYLLDSQNNYGYTF
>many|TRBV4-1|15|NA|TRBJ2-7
TGCGCCAGCAGCCAAAGCCCCGGGAGAGACTACGAGCAGTACTTC
CASSQSPGRDYEQYF
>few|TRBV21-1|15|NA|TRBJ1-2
TGTGCCAGCAGCAAAGAGGACAGGGCTCACTATGGCTACACCTTC
CASSKEDRAHYGYTF
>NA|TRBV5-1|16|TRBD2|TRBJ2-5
TGCGCCAGCAGCCCGAGGGAGACTAGCGCCGTAAATGAGCAGTACTTC
CASSPRETSAVNEQYF
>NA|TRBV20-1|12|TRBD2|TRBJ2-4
TGCAGTGCTAGATGGGGGGGGATTGAGCAGTACTTC
CSARWGGIEQYF
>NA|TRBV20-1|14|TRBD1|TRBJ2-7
TGCAGTGCTAGGCCAGGAAACAGGGGGCGCGAGCAGTACTTC
CSARPGNRGREQYF